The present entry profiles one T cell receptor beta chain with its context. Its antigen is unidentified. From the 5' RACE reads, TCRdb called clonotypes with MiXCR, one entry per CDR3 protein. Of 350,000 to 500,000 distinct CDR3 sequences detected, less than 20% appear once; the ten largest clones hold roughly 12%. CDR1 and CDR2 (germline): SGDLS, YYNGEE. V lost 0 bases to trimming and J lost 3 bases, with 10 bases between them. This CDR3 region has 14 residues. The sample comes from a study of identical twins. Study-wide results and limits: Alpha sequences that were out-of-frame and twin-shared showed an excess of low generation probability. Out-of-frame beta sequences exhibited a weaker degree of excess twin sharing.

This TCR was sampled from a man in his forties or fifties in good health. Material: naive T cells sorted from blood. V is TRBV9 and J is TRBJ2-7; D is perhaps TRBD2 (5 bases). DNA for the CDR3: TGTGCCAGCAGCGTAGGGTCCGGGAACTACGAGCAGTACTTC. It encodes CASSVGSGNYEQYF. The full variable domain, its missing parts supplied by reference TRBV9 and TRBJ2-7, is DSGVTQTPKHLITATGQRVTLRCSPRSGDLSVYWYQQSLDQGLQFLIQYYNGEERAKGNILERFSAQQFPDLHSELNLSSLELGDSALYFCASSVGSGNYEQYFGPGTRLTVT.